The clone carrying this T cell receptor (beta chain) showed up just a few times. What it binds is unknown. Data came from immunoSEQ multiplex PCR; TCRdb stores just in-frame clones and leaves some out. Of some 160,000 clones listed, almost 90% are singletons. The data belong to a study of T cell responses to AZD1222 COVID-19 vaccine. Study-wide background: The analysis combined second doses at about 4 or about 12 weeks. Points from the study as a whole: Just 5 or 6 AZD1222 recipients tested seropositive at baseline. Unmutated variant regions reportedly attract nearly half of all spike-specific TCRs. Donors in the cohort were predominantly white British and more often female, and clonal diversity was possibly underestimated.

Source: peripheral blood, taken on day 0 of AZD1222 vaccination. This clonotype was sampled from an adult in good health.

In nucleotides, the CDR3 is TGTGCCAGCAGCTTAGGAGGGACTAGCGGGAGCTACGAGCAGTACTTC. Residues: CASSLGGTSGSYEQYF. This rearrangement joins TRBV7-8 to TRBJ2-7; 14 nucleotides agree with TRBD2. J was trimmed by 3 bases and V by 1 base; bases with no gene match: 2. The CDR3 consists of 16 residues. Germline CDR1 reads SGHVS; CDR2 reads FQNEAQ.